This T cell receptor beta chain was captured in a study of control samples from healthy donors and cancer patients. Profiled with immunoSEQ multiplex PCR; TCRdb holds only in-frame clones, not every one. Altogether 95,000 to 150,000 clones are present, more than 75% being singletons, with the ten largest covering around 9.4%. The CDR3 has 16 residues. Germline loops: CDR1 SGHAT, CDR2 FQNNGV. V was trimmed by 6 bases and J by 5 bases, leaving 20 bases between them. This TCR was recovered from a man aged 35-49 years in good health. The sample comprised blood. V usage is TRBV11-2 and J usage is TRBJ2-1; a weak D match, TRBD1 (5 bases). The CDR3, as DNA: TGTGCCAGCAGGCGGATGGTGTCGGACAACGACAATGAGCAGTTCTTC. This encodes CASRRMVSDNDNEQFF.